The T cell receptor (beta chain) under discussion was sequenced for a study of T cells in Graves' hyperthyroidism and ophthalmopathy. Template material for amplifying TCR beta CDR3 regions consisted of RNA transcripts. HTBI primers were the set used in a first-round RT-PCR of the TCR CDR3. Using its own MiXCR run on the multiplex PCR reads, TCRdb lists one record per CDR3 protein. The sample holds fewer than 650,000 distinct CDR3 sequences, less than 15% seen once. Germline lookup yields CDR1 DFQATT and CDR2 SNEGSKA (reference sequence). Trimming cost V 3 bases and J 3 bases, with 11 bases left between them. This CDR3 has 13 residues.

This TCR came from a woman aged 40 to 50 with Graves' hyperthyroidism. Sample: blood. V usage is TRBV20-1 and J usage is TRBJ1-1; a possible D gene is TRBD1 (5 bases). For the CDR3, the DNA is TGCAGTGCTAGTACGTCGGGGGACACTGAAGCTTTCTTT. It encodes CSASTSGDTEAFF.